This TCR beta chain appears in the sequencing data of a study of control samples from healthy donors and cancer patients. The CDR3 runs 14 residues. Deletions cut 6 bases from V and 4 bases from J, with 13 bases between. Germline V gene data show CDR1 as SEHNR and CDR2 as FQNEAQ (reference sequence). Only in-frame clones appear in the TCRdb table, and some are missing; sequencing was by immunoSEQ multiplex PCR. The table has some 100,000 clones, more than 85% seen once. Sequenced input: blood. The chain is built from TRBV7-9 and TRBJ2-1; possible D gene TRBD2, 6 bases. This clonotype was sampled from a man younger than 35 in good health. The CDR3 loop reads CASSTSTSYNEQFF. In DNA, the CDR3 is TGTGCCAGCAGTACTAGCACTAGTTACAATGAGCAGTTCTTC.